Listed below are T cell receptor beta chains from one sample, sequenced in a study of identical twins. One entry per CDR3 protein, called by TCRdb with MiXCR from the 5' RACE reads. Among 450,000 or so distinct CDR3 sequences listed, over 12% were seen once. A further study also used this sample, focusing on yellow fever vaccine responses in identical twins.

The sample comprised CD4+ T cells sorted from blood. The receptors shown here come from a woman between 18 and 30 years old in good health. CDR3s include the opening cysteine and the closing phenylalanine or tryptophan. D genes are given only for firm matches. Some rows have no size entry. The others give once, few or many, or a class for an expanded clone.

clone_size: few
j_call: TRBJ2-5
d_call: TRBD2
cdr3_length: 18
v_call: TRBV5-1
cdr3_aa: CASSLNTILSGRAETQYF
cdr3_nt: TGCGCCAGCAGCTTGAACACCATTCTCAGCGGGAGGGCGGAGACCCAGTACTTC

clone_size: NA
j_call: TRBJ2-7
d_call: TRBD1
cdr3_length: 13
v_call: TRBV20-1
cdr3_aa: CSAREPSTGQAGF
cdr3_nt: TGCAGTGCTAGAGAACCTTCGACAGGGCAAGCCGGCTTC

clone_size: NA
j_call: TRBJ1-4
d_call: NA
cdr3_length: 12
v_call: TRBV29-1
cdr3_aa: CSVYEGTEKLFF
cdr3_nt: TGCAGCGTCTACGAGGGGACTGAAAAACTGTTTTTT

clone_size: NA
j_call: TRBJ2-3
d_call: TRBD2
cdr3_length: 16
v_call: TRBV29-1
cdr3_aa: CSVEGLAAKSTDTQYF
cdr3_nt: TGCAGCGTTGAGGGACTAGCGGCGAAGAGCACAGATACGCAGTATTTT

clone_size: NA
j_call: TRBJ2-1
d_call: NA
cdr3_length: 14
v_call: TRBV7-6
cdr3_aa: CASSLVDSSNEQFF
cdr3_nt: TGTGCCAGCAGCTTAGTTGACAGTTCAAATGAGCAGTTCTTC

clone_size: NA
j_call: TRBJ2-7
d_call: NA
cdr3_length: 15
v_call: TRBV4-3
cdr3_aa: CASSQGGGLFYEQYF
cdr3_nt: TGCGCCAGCAGCCAAGGAGGGGGTTTATTCTACGAGCAGTACTTC

clone_size: NA
j_call: TRBJ2-7
d_call: TRBD2
cdr3_length: 16
v_call: TRBV29-1
cdr3_aa: CSVELEGVSGGYEQYF
cdr3_nt: TGCAGCGTTGAATTGGAAGGTGTTAGCGGGGGCTACGAGCAGTACTTC

clone_size: few
j_call: TRBJ2-7
d_call: TRBD1
cdr3_length: 18
v_call: TRBV6-5
cdr3_aa: CASSYYPGQGRGSYEQYF
cdr3_nt: TGTGCCAGCAGTTACTACCCGGGACAGGGTCGCGGCTCCTACGAGCAGTACTTC

clone_size: NA
j_call: TRBJ2-2
d_call: TRBD1
cdr3_length: 14
v_call: TRBV12-3/TRBV12-4
cdr3_aa: CASSSGTGGGELFF
cdr3_nt: TGTGCCAGCAGCTCCGGGACAGGGGGCGGGGAGCTGTTTTTT

clone_size: NA
j_call: TRBJ2-5
d_call: NA
cdr3_length: 15
v_call: TRBV15
cdr3_aa: CATSREDGGRETQYF
cdr3_nt: TGTGCCACCAGCAGAGAAGACGGGGGAAGGGAGACCCAGTACTTC

clone_size: NA
j_call: TRBJ2-5
d_call: NA
cdr3_length: 12
v_call: TRBV15
cdr3_aa: CATSRVDETQYF
cdr3_nt: TGTGCCACCAGCAGAGTGGACGAGACCCAGTACTTC

clone_size: NA
j_call: TRBJ2-1
d_call: NA
cdr3_length: 14
v_call: TRBV7-8
cdr3_aa: CASSLAEFSNEQFF
cdr3_nt: TGTGCCAGCAGCTTAGCCGAGTTCAGCAATGAGCAGTTCTTC

clone_size: few
j_call: TRBJ2-2
d_call: TRBD2
cdr3_length: 17
v_call: TRBV20-1
cdr3_aa: CSARDPLRQGGSGELFF
cdr3_nt: TGCAGTGCTAGAGATCCCCTCCGGCAGGGAGGGTCCGGGGAGCTGTTTTTT

clone_size: many
j_call: TRBJ1-5
d_call: NA
cdr3_length: 14
v_call: TRBV12-3/TRBV12-4
cdr3_aa: CASSPTGSNQPQHF
cdr3_nt: TGTGCCAGCAGTCCCACAGGGAGCAATCAGCCCCAGCATTTT

clone_size: NA
j_call: TRBJ2-5
d_call: NA
cdr3_length: 16
v_call: TRBV20-1
cdr3_aa: CSATKPQPLAQETQYF
cdr3_nt: TGCAGTGCTACCAAACCCCAGCCCCTAGCCCAAGAGACCCAGTACTTC

clone_size: few
j_call: TRBJ2-5
d_call: NA
cdr3_length: 13
v_call: TRBV10-1
cdr3_aa: CASRRGTGETQYF
cdr3_nt: TGCGCCAGCAGACGGGGAACAGGAGAGACCCAGTACTTC

clone_size: few
j_call: TRBJ2-2
d_call: TRBD2
cdr3_length: 15
v_call: TRBV19
cdr3_aa: CASMLAGVNTGELFF
cdr3_nt: TGTGCCAGCATGTTAGCGGGAGTGAACACCGGGGAGCTGTTTTTT

clone_size: NA
j_call: TRBJ2-3
d_call: TRBD1
cdr3_length: 12
v_call: TRBV12-3/TRBV12-4
cdr3_aa: CALGTVSDTQYF
cdr3_nt: TGTGCCCTCGGGACAGTATCAGATACGCAGTATTTT

clone_size: few
j_call: TRBJ2-7
d_call: NA
cdr3_length: 13
v_call: TRBV6-6
cdr3_aa: CASSPFQSIEQYF
cdr3_nt: TGTGCCAGCAGTCCCTTCCAGTCGATCGAGCAGTACTTC

clone_size: many
j_call: TRBJ1-6
d_call: NA
cdr3_length: 11
v_call: TRBV7-2
cdr3_aa: CASSLGSPLHF
cdr3_nt: TGTGCCAGCAGCTTAGGTTCACCCCTCCACTTT

clone_size: NA
j_call: TRBJ2-1
d_call: NA
cdr3_length: 14
v_call: TRBV29-1
cdr3_aa: CSVPRDLPYNEQFF
cdr3_nt: TGCAGCGTGCCCCGGGACCTTCCCTACAATGAGCAGTTCTTC

clone_size: NA
j_call: TRBJ2-7
d_call: TRBD2
cdr3_length: 16
v_call: TRBV9
cdr3_aa: CASSVAGTSGLYEQYF
cdr3_nt: TGTGCCAGCAGCGTAGCCGGGACTAGCGGATTATACGAGCAGTACTTC

clone_size: NA
j_call: TRBJ2-3
d_call: TRBD2
cdr3_length: 16
v_call: TRBV12-3/TRBV12-4
cdr3_aa: CASSQGLAVITDTQYF
cdr3_nt: TGTGCCAGCAGCCAAGGACTAGCGGTGATCACAGATACGCAGTATTTT

clone_size: NA
j_call: TRBJ2-7
d_call: NA
cdr3_length: 16
v_call: TRBV19
cdr3_aa: CASSIDGPLASYEQYF
cdr3_nt: TGTGCCAGTAGTATAGATGGACCGCTAGCTTCCTACGAGCAGTACTTC

clone_size: few
j_call: TRBJ1-2
d_call: TRBD1
cdr3_length: 14
v_call: TRBV6-1
cdr3_aa: CASSPRGQGDGYTF
cdr3_nt: TGTGCCAGCAGTCCGAGAGGACAGGGCGATGGCTACACCTTC

clone_size: few
j_call: TRBJ2-1
d_call: TRBD2
cdr3_length: 15
v_call: TRBV5-1
cdr3_aa: CASSLEASGLAEQFF
cdr3_nt: TGCGCCAGCAGCTTGGAGGCTAGCGGGTTGGCTGAGCAGTTCTTC

clone_size: few
j_call: TRBJ2-3
d_call: TRBD1
cdr3_length: 17
v_call: TRBV12-3/TRBV12-4
cdr3_aa: CASNKDRGVTSTDTQYF
cdr3_nt: TGTGCCAGCAACAAGGACAGGGGGGTAACTAGCACAGATACGCAGTATTTT

clone_size: NA
j_call: TRBJ2-3
d_call: TRBD1
cdr3_length: 16
v_call: TRBV5-8
cdr3_aa: CASSLPGQGVTDTQYF
cdr3_nt: TGTGCCAGCAGCTTACCGGGACAGGGGGTCACAGATACGCAGTATTTT

clone_size: many
j_call: TRBJ2-1
d_call: NA
cdr3_length: 11
v_call: TRBV12-3/TRBV12-4
cdr3_aa: CASSLTGEQFF
cdr3_nt: TGTGCCAGCAGTTTAACGGGTGAGCAGTTCTTC

clone_size: many
j_call: TRBJ2-2
d_call: TRBD2
cdr3_length: 17
v_call: TRBV24-1
cdr3_aa: CATSDSRTSGLARELFF
cdr3_nt: TGTGCCACCAGTGATTCCCGGACTAGCGGCCTAGCCCGGGAGCTGTTTTTT